This T cell receptor (beta chain) is from a study of regulatory T cells in long-lasting Graves disease. Trimming took 8 bases from V and 4 from J, leaving 12 bases between them. The CDR3 extends over 13 amino acids. Germline V gives CDR1 SNHLY, CDR2 FYNNEI. Building the TCR beta libraries relied on iRepertoire HTBI primers, and CDR3 regions underwent Arm-PCR. How the authors handled the data: Identified across the samples were over 50 TRBV segments and more than twelve TRBJ segments. TCRdb itself ran the multiplex PCR reads through MiXCR, one entry per CDR3 protein. TCRdb, not the original authors, processed these V and J calls. Of approximately 440,000 distinct CDR3 sequences listed, less than 25% are singletons. Time point reported: persistent/refractory GD, antithyroid drugs over 5 years with positive TRAb. The TCR library was made from RNA extracted from PBMCs. By American Thyroid Association guidelines, Graves' disease was diagnosed in the cohort.

Broader study findings: Newly diagnosed Graves' patients exceeded persistent ones in TCR diversity. Persistent disease preferred TRBV28, TRBJ1-2 and TRBJ2-5; new disease, TRBV20-1 and TRBJ2-1.

The table lists this clonotype with many counts. The antigen is undetermined. The sequenced sample was peripheral blood mononuclear cells (PBMCs), obtained when the disease was refractory, from a patient treated with antithyroid drugs. The receptor comes from a female donor with Graves disease. The chain combines TRBV2 with TRBJ1-5, with a possible D match to TRBD1 (6 bases). CDR3 in DNA: TGTGCCAGCCATCAGGGGCCGAATCAGCCCCAGCATTTT. Translation: CASHQGPNQPQHF.